The 10 T cell receptor beta chains in this list originate from one sample, sequenced in a study of blood T cell repertoires in COVID-19. Using immunoSEQ multiplex PCR, the repertoire was profiled, and TCRdb retains in-frame clones only, with some absent. The sample shows 150,000 or so clones, 80% to 90% of them seen only once. The sequencing sample was made of peripheral blood. These receptor sequences come from a woman in her thirties or forties with acute or convalescent COVID-19.

This clone occurred once. This rearrangement joins TRBV6-2 or TRBV6-3 to TRBJ1-6; 9 bases are a match to TRBD1. There are 15 residues in the CDR3. J was trimmed by 10 bases and V by 2 bases; bases with no gene match: 6. Germline CDR1 MNHEY, CDR2 SVGEGT. The chain's CDR3 is CASSYPPGQGSPLHF. As DNA, the CDR3 is TGTGCCAGCAGTTACCCGCCGGGACAGGGATCACCCCTCCACTTT.

The J gene is TRBJ2-7, the V gene TRBV5-1; TRBD2 matches 10 bases. V lost 2 bases to trimming and J lost 7 bases; unmatched junction nucleotides: 9. Germline V gives CDR1 SGHRS, CDR2 YFSETQ. The CDR3 contains 15 residues. DNA of the CDR3: TGCGCCAGCAGCTTAGTAGCGGGAGGCTCGCGTGAGCAGTACTTC. This sequence encodes CASSLVAGGSREQYF. The variable domain in full, completed from reference TRBV5-1 and TRBJ2-7, reads KAGVTQTPRYLIKTRGQQVTLSCSPISGHRSVSWYQQTPGQGLQFLFEYFSETQRNKGNFPGRFSGRQFSNSRSEMNVSTLELGDSALYLCASSLVAGGSREQYFGPGTRLTVT.

The rearrangement links TRBV10-3 to TRBJ2-1; no clear D. CDR1 is ENHRY and CDR2 is SYGVKD in the germline V gene. The CDR3 extends over 13 amino acids. V dropped 1 base and J dropped 5 bases, with 6 bases sitting between them. The CDR3 region has the DNA TGTGCCATCAGTGAGTTGGCAGACAATGAGCAGTTCTTC. It translates to CAISELADNEQFF.

V usage is TRBV14 and J usage is TRBJ1-4, with 7 bases that match TRBD1. The junction had 11 bases not matched to a gene; V was cut back by 3 bases and J by 7 bases. CDR1 and CDR2 (germline): SGHDN, FVKESK. This CDR3 spans 16 amino acids. The CDR3 nucleotides are TGTGCCAGCAGCCACTCTTTGGGACAGTGGCCTGAAAAACTGTTTTTT. Translated, it gives CASSHSLGQWPEKLFF.

The chain recombines TRBV7-9 with TRBJ2-6, with D tentatively TRBD1 (5 bases). In germline, CDR1 is SEHNR, CDR2 FQNEAQ (reference sequence). CDR3 length equals 15 residues. Trimming cost V 2 bases and J 4 bases, with 9 bases left between them. This chain's CDR3 is CASSLQGFGANVLTF. The CDR3 bases are TGTGCCAGCAGCTTACAGGGTTTCGGGGCCAACGTCCTGACTTTC.

The chain employs TRBV29-1 and TRBJ2-1; D perhaps matches TRBD2 (5 bases). The ends were cut back, 2 bases at V and 5 bases at J, with 13 bases in the middle. The V gene's germline CDR1 is SQVTM and CDR2 ANQGSEA. The CDR3 runs 14 residues. CDR3 in amino acids: CSVEPGLNHNEQFF. The CDR3 bases are TGCAGCGTTGAACCCGGACTGAACCACAATGAGCAGTTCTTC.

This chain joins TRBV6-2 or TRBV6-3 and TRBJ1-5; D is ambiguous. Trimming removed 3 bases from V and 7 bases from J, with 16 bases in between. Per the germline V gene, CDR1 is MNHEY and CDR2 is SVGEGT. The CDR3 totals 15 residues. This CDR3 reads CASSYINQAAQPQHF. CDR3 nucleotides: TGTGCCAGCAGTTATATCAACCAGGCAGCCCAGCCCCAGCATTTT.

The chain carries TRBV28 and TRBJ1-6; the match to TRBD1 covers 9 bases. The CDR3 is made up of 16 amino acids. From germline, CDR1 is MDHEN and CDR2 SYDVKM. The V and J ends lost 5 bases and 8 bases, in that order; junction bases with no gene match: 10. The CDR3 nucleotides are TGTGCCAGCAGTACCCGGACAGGGGTCCGGGATTCACCCCTCCACTTT. It specifies CASSTRTGVRDSPLHF. The entire variable domain, with the rest obtained from reference TRBV28 and TRBJ1-6, is as follows: DVKVTQSSRYLVKRTGEKVFLECVQDMDHENMFWYRQDPGLGLRLIYFSYDVKMKEKGDIPEGYSVSREKKERFSLILESASTNQTSMYLCASSTRTGVRDSPLHFGNGTRLTVT.

The chain joins TRBV7-9 to TRBJ2-1; D may be TRBD2 (6 bases). The germline V gene encodes CDR1 SEHNR and CDR2 FQNEAQ (reference sequence). This CDR3 has 12 residues. V was shortened by 9 bases and J by 8 bases, with 14 bases between the two germline ends. The CDR3 loop reads CASGGPIHEQFF. DNA for the CDR3: TGTGCCAGTGGAGGGCCTATCCATGAGCAGTTCTTC.

This chain links TRBV3-1 (or the pseudogene TRBV3-2) with TRBJ1-1, with D perhaps TRBD1 (6 bases). Per the germline V gene, CDR1 is LGHDT and CDR2 is YNNKEL (reference sequence). Trimming took 6 bases from V and 0 from J, leaving 26 bases between them. There are 19 residues in the CDR3. In DNA form, the CDR3 reads TGTGCCAGCAGACGCGCGACGGGAACAGGGCTTATGATGAACACTGAAGCTTTCTTT. It specifies CASRRATGTGLMMNTEAFF.